This TCR beta chain was found in a study of blood T cell repertoires in COVID-19. Overall study context: Acute-phase and convalescent COVID-19 samples originated in the United States, Italy and Spain. PBMCs, B-cell-depleted T cells, or T cells provided the cDNA or gDNA that made up the material.

In the original processing: For nucleated cells, counts were estimated from reference gene primer amplification. Profiling relied on immunoSEQ multiplex PCR, and the TCRdb table lists in-frame clones only, not all of them. The DNA was the basis for D and trimming; V, J and clone size are from that table. The table records approximately 97,000 clones, approximately 86% of them present only once. Trimming removed 0 bases from V and 1 base from J, with 10 bases in between. Germline V gene lookup returns CDR1 MNHEY and CDR2 SVGAGI. The CDR3 sequence is 15 residues long. This receptor was taken from a woman older than 75 with acute or convalescent COVID-19. The V call is TRBV6-5, the J call TRBJ2-7; D is unclear. The sequencing sample was made of peripheral blood. This CDR3 reads CASSYSKAGSYEQYF. In nucleotides, the CDR3 is TGTGCCAGCAGTTACTCGAAGGCAGGTTCCTACGAGCAGTACTTC.